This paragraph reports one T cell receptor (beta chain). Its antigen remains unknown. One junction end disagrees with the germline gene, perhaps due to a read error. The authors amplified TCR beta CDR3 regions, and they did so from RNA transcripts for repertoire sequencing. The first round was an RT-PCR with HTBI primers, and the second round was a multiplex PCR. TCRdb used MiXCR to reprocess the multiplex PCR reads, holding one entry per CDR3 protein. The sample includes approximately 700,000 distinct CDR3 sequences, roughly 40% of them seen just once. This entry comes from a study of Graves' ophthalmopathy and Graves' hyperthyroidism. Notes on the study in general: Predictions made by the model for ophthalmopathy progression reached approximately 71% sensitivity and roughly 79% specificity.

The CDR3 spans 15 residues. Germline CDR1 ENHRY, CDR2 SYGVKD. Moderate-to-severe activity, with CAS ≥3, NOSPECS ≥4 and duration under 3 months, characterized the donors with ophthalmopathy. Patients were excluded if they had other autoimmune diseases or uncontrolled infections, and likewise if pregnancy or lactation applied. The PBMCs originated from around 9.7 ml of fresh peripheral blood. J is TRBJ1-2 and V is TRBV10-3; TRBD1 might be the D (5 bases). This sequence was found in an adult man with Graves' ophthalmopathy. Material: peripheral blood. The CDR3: CASSYSWSGTNGYTF. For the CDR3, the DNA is TGTGCCAGCAGTTACTCTTGGTCAGGGACGAATGGCTACACCTTC.